Listed below are T cell receptor beta chains from one sample, sequenced in a study of neurological immune-mediated disorders. TCRdb ran MiXCR on the 5' RACE reads and lists one entry per CDR3 protein. The top ten hold more than 9% of the sample, which has 60,000 to 90,000 distinct CDR3 sequences, around 9.6% seen once. Sequenced material: PBMCs. The receptors come from a young man in good health. Both conserved end residues are part of each CDR3. D genes are given only for firm matches. Not all rows give a size; the values are once, few, many and, for expanded clones, a class.

abundance,d_gene,v_gene,len,j_gene,CDR3aa,CDR3nt
many,NA,TRBV6-5,16,TRBJ2-7,CASRTFSTRSSYEQYF,TGTGCCAGCAGAACATTTTCGACGAGAAGCTCCTACGAGCAGTACTTC
many,TRBD2,TRBV5-1,17,TRBJ2-2,CASSFGLAGGITGELFF,TGCGCCAGCAGCTTCGGACTAGCGGGAGGGATCACCGGGGAGCTGTTTTTT
NA,TRBD2,TRBV7-8,18,TRBJ2-1,CASSLLILAGGGGNEQFF,TGTGCCAGCAGCTTACTCATACTAGCGGGAGGAGGTGGCAATGAGCAGTTCTTC
many,TRBD1,TRBV4-2,16,TRBJ2-1,CASSQDLQGSYNEQFF,TGTGCCAGCAGCCAAGATCTACAGGGGTCCTACAATGAGCAGTTCTTC
many,NA,TRBV28,13,TRBJ1-2,CASSLGPRTGYTF,TGTGCCAGCAGTTTAGGGCCCCGAACGGGCTACACCTTC
many,NA,TRBV5-1,13,TRBJ2-7,CASSSGDEHEQYF,TGCGCCAGCAGTTCAGGGGATGAGCACGAGCAGTACTTC
many,NA,TRBV28,13,TRBJ2-7,CASSKQGWNEQYF,TGTGCCAGCAGCAAACAGGGTTGGAACGAGCAGTACTTC
NA,NA,TRBV11-2,18,TRBJ2-1,CASSRCAIALSPYNEQFF,TGTGCCAGCAGCCGTTGCGCCATAGCGCTAAGCCCCTACAATGAGCAGTTCTTC
many,NA,TRBV9,15,TRBJ2-2,CASSPRLAVAGELFF,TGTGCCAGCAGCCCCCGCCTAGCAGTTGCCGGGGAGCTGTTTTTT
few,TRBD2,TRBV7-2,18,TRBJ2-1,CASSNAGTSDTRGNEQFF,TGTGCCAGCAGCAACGCCGGGACTAGCGACACCAGGGGCAATGAGCAGTTCTTC
NA,NA,TRBV11-2,12,TRBJ2-2,CVSSNLAWELFF,TGTGTCAGCAGTAATCTCGCCTGGGAGCTGTTTTTT
NA,NA,TRBV6-1,13,TRBJ1-4,CASSEVVDEKLFF,TGTGCCAGCAGTGAAGTGGTCGATGAAAAACTGTTTTTT
many,TRBD2,TRBV29-1,15,TRBJ2-5,CSVKGLAGGGETQYF,TGCAGCGTCAAGGGTCTAGCGGGAGGCGGCGAGACCCAGTACTTC
many,NA,TRBV3-1,16,TRBJ2-3,CASSQETTNGADTQYF,TGTGCCAGCAGCCAAGAGACAACCAACGGGGCAGATACGCAGTATTTT
NA,NA,TRBV5-1,14,TRBJ2-7,CASSLDNRANEQYF,TGTGCCAGCAGCTTAGACAACAGGGCCAACGAGCAGTACTTC